The clone carrying this TCR beta chain was seen once. This sample is drawn from a study of blood T cell repertoires in COVID-19. Overall study: Acute-phase and convalescent COVID-19 samples originated in the United States, Italy and Spain. The analysed material was cDNA or gDNA that came from T cells, B-cell-depleted T cells, or PBMCs.

As handled by the study authors: Reference gene primer amplification in the assay estimated nucleated cell counts. Sequencing was performed with immunoSEQ multiplex PCR; in TCRdb, only in-frame clones are kept and a portion is missing. D and trimming come from the DNA, and the V and J calls and clone size come from that table. The repertoire has some 260,000 clones, around 89% of them found once; the top ten carry 8% to 10%. V was cut by 1 base and J by 6 bases, with 13 bases left in between. This CDR3 is 15 amino acids long. Germline lookup yields CDR1 SGDLS and CDR2 YYNGEE. Sequencing was performed on PBMCs or T cells enriched from blood (not recorded which). The chain couples TRBV9 to TRBJ1-4, with a possible D match to TRBD1 (5 bases). The source of this sequence is a man in his forties who had recovered from COVID-19. The chain's CDR3 is CASSVFGRVDEKLFF. CDR3 nucleotides: TGTGCCAGCAGCGTATTCGGCAGGGTAGATGAAAAACTGTTTTTT.